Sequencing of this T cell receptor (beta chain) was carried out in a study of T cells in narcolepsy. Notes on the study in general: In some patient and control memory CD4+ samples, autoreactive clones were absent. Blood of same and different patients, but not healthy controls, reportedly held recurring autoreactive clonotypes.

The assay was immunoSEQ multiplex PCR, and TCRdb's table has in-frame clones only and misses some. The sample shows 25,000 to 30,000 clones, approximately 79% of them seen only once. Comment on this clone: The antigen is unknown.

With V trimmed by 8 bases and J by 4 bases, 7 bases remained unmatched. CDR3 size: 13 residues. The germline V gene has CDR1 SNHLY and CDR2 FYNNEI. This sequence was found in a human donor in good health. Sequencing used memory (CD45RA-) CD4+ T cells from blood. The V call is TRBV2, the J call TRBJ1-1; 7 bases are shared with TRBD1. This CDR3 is CASVRQGFTEAFF. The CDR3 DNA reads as TGTGCCAGCGTACGACAGGGTTTCACTGAAGCTTTCTTT.